Following are 31 T cell receptor beta chains from one sample sequenced in a study of blood T cell repertoires in COVID-19 (dated by TCRdb to the early 2020s). Library preparation was by the immunoSEQ multiplex PCR assay. The clones in this table, taken by TCRdb from immuneACCESS, are in-frame only. Not every clone is retained; where verified, under half of the shortfall comes from an unresolved V gene, and the cause of the rest is unknown. This sample comprises about 290,000 clones, around 86% of them detected only once. The ten most abundant clones make up 1.7% of the sample. Material for sequencing was PBMCs or T cells enriched from blood (not recorded which). These receptor sequences come from a woman between 40 and 55 years old who had recovered from COVID-19.

This sequence joins TRBV19 and TRBJ1-1; a possible D gene is TRBD1 (5 bases). The V end lost 7 bases, the J end lost 1 base, and 10 bases lay between the germline ends. The germline V gene encodes CDR1 LNHDA and CDR2 SQIVND (reference sequence). The CDR3 is made up of 13 amino acids. CDR3 DNA sequence: TGTGCCAGTAAAGACAGTGGGAACACTGAAGCTTTCTTT. The encoded protein is CASKDSGNTEAFF.

This clone appeared a few times. V gene TRBV7-6 combines with J gene TRBJ1-1; D uncertain. Trimming removed 5 bases from V and 8 bases from J, with 12 bases in between. CDR3 length equals 12 residues. Germline V gives CDR1 SGHVS, CDR2 FNYEAQ. The CDR3 DNA reads TGTGCCAGCAGCCCACTGGCGGGAGAAGCTTTCTTT. It specifies CASSPLAGEAFF.

The chain employs TRBV7-3 and TRBJ1-1; perhaps TRBD1 as D (6 bases). The germline V and J ends were trimmed by 3 bases and 2 bases, with 7 bases remaining between them. The CDR3 sequence is 13 residues long. Germline V gene data show CDR1 as SGHTA and CDR2 as FQGTGA. CDR3 sequence: CASSLDRNTEAFF. In nucleotides, the CDR3 is TGTGCCAGCAGCTTGGACAGAAACACTGAAGCTTTCTTT. Using reference TRBV7-3 and TRBJ1-1 for the parts outside the CDR3, the full variable domain is GAGVSQTPSNKVTEKGKYVELRCDPISGHTALYWYRQSLGQGPEFLIYFQGTGAADDSGLPNDRFFAVRPEGSVSTLKIQRTERGDSAVYLCASSLDRNTEAFFGQGTRLTVV.

V and J are TRBV6-1 and TRBJ2-7; tentative D call: TRBD2 (6 bases). Per the germline V gene, CDR1 is MNHNS and CDR2 is SASEGT. Trimming stripped 2 bases from V and 1 base from J, with 12 bases between. This CDR3 spans 15 amino acids. CDR3 protein: CASSEQTSRSYEQYF. CDR3 in DNA: TGTGCCAGCAGTGAACAAACTAGCAGATCCTACGAGCAGTACTTC.

The chain employs TRBV5-3 and TRBJ2-7; 13 bases agree with TRBD2. TRBV5-3 carries the ORF label, with uncertain function. V was pared by 6 bases and J by 0 bases, with 12 bases of the junction left unmatched. This CDR3 spans 18 amino acids. The CDR3 sequence is CARIYRTSGRPGSYEQYF. The CDR3 DNA is TGTGCCAGAATCTATAGGACTAGCGGGAGACCGGGCTCCTACGAGCAGTACTTC.

The genes are TRBV4-1 and TRBJ2-1; the match to TRBD1 covers 9 bases. Per the germline V gene, CDR1 is MGHRA and CDR2 is YSYEKL. The CDR3 consists of 15 residues. V trimming: 4 bases; J trimming: 9 bases; junction bases outside the gene matches: 10. CDR3 in DNA: TGCGCCAGCAGCCGAGGACAGGGGAACCTAGGTGAGCAGTTCTTC. It translates to CASSRGQGNLGEQFF.

The chain links TRBV4-2 to TRBJ2-7, with 8 positions matching TRBD1. The ends lost 5 bases at V and 1 base at J; junction bases unmatched: 7. Germline loops: CDR1 LGHNA, CDR2 YNFKEQ. The CDR3 runs 15 residues. As DNA, the CDR3 is TGTGCCAGCAGCGTCGGACAGGGCGAGTCCTACGAGCAGTACTTC. Protein sequence: CASSVGQGESYEQYF.

The gene calls are TRBV5-1 and TRBJ1-4; 9 positions agree with TRBD1. V shed 3 bases and J 8 bases; nucleotides not matched to a gene: 11. Per the germline V gene, CDR1 is SGHRS and CDR2 is YFSETQ. This CDR3 region has 16 residues. The CDR3 DNA reads as TGCGCCAGCAGCTGGACCAGGACAGGGGAGGGAGAAAAACTGTTTTTT. Translated, it gives CASSWTRTGEGEKLFF.

The V gene is TRBV19, the J gene TRBJ1-5, with 11 nucleotides matching TRBD1. Germline lookup yields CDR1 LNHDA and CDR2 SQIVND (reference sequence). V lost 3 bases and J lost 4; bases outside the gene matches: 8. This CDR3 comprises 17 residues. The CDR3 region is CASSMTRGQGGNQPQHF. Here the CDR3 DNA reads TGTGCCAGTAGTATGACGAGGGGACAGGGGGGTAATCAGCCCCAGCATTTT.

The rearrangement uses TRBV18 and TRBJ2-5; tentatively, D is TRBD1 (6 bases). Germline CDR1 and CDR2: KGHSH and LQKENI. Trimming removed 4 bases from V and 1 base from J, with 13 bases in between. This CDR3 comprises 15 residues. The chain's CDR3 is CASSRLTGSQETQYF. DNA for the CDR3: TGTGCCAGCTCACGACTGACAGGCAGCCAAGAGACCCAGTACTTC. Combining the CDR3 with reference TRBV18 and TRBJ2-5 gives the whole variable domain NAGVMQNPRHLVRRRGQEARLRCSPMKGHSHVYWYRQLPEEGLKFMVYLQKENIIDESGMPKERFSAEFPKEGPSILRIQQVVRGDSAAYFCASSRLTGSQETQYFGPGTRLLVL.

Of note for this clone: The sample carries other DNA sequences with the same CDR3. The chain combines TRBV5-1 with TRBJ1-2; the D is unclear. The V end lost 0 bases, the J end lost 2 bases, and 5 bases lay between the germline ends. The germline V gene encodes CDR1 SGHRS and CDR2 YFSETQ. The CDR3 runs 13 residues. DNA for the CDR3: TGCGCCAGCAGCTTGGACTCCAACTATGGCTACACCTTC. Amino acid sequence: CASSLDSNYGYTF.

CDR3 nucleotide sequence: TGTGCCAGCAGCTTGTCCCTCCGGGCAGGGGTGGTCTATGGCTACACCTTC. The encoded protein is CASSLSLRAGVVYGYTF. V and J are TRBV5-4 and TRBJ1-2; tentative D call: TRBD1 (6 bases). The germline V gene encodes CDR1 SGHNT and CDR2 YYREEE (reference sequence). V was shortened by 1 base and J by 4 bases, with 20 bases between the two germline ends. This CDR3 is 17 amino acids long.

The chain uses TRBV30 and TRBJ1-6; 9 nucleotides match TRBD1. Germline CDR1 GTSNPN, CDR2 SVGIG (reference sequence). The CDR3 is 16 amino acids. The ends lost 4 bases at V and 10 bases at J; junction bases unmatched: 14. CDR3 in amino acids: CAWTRQGVKVGSPLHF. The CDR3 bases are TGTGCCTGGACCCGACAGGGGGTCAAAGTAGGGTCACCCCTCCACTTT.

V and J are TRBV14 and TRBJ2-7; tentative D call: TRBD2 (5 bases). V lost 1 base and J 7 bases, leaving 11 bases between the germline ends. Germline CDR1 reads SGHDN; CDR2 reads FVKESK. The length of the CDR3 is 13 residues. The DNA for the CDR3 is TGTGCCAGCAGCCAAGTCTGGACGGGGGAGCAGTACTTC. Its translation: CASSQVWTGEQYF. Full variable domain (missing parts from reference TRBV14 and TRBJ2-7): EAGVTQFPSHSVIEKGQTVTLRCDPISGHDNLYWYRRVMGKEIKFLLHFVKESKQDESGMPNNRFLAERTGGTYSTLKVQPAELEDSGVYFCASSQVWTGEQYFGPGTRLTVT.

V and J are TRBV3-1 (or the pseudogene TRBV3-2) and TRBJ2-3; D uncertain. The germline CDR1 and CDR2 sequences are LGHDT and YNNKEL (reference sequence). V lost 4 bases and J 1 base, leaving 6 bases between the germline ends. The CDR3 is 13 amino acids. CDR3 nucleotide sequence: TGTGCCAGCAGCCCACCGGGCACAGATACGCAGTATTTT. It yields the protein CASSPPGTDTQYF.

On this clone itself: The junction departs from germline at one end; a sequencing error may be responsible. This rearrangement joins TRBV7-7 to TRBJ2-1, with TRBD1 as a possible D gene (6 bases). The CDR3 extends over 16 amino acids. Germline values: CDR1 SSHAT, CDR2 FNYEAQ (reference sequence). CDR3 region: CASSLNPGTGSGEQFF. The CDR3 DNA sequence: TGTGCTAGCAGCCTAAACCCGGGAACAGGGTCCGGTGAGCAGTTCTTC.

V usage is TRBV10-3 and J usage is TRBJ2-1; D is unclear. This CDR3 comprises 12 residues. V dropped 7 bases and J dropped 6 bases, with 10 bases sitting between them. The germline CDR1 and CDR2 sequences are ENHRY and SYGVKD. The CDR3 DNA reads TGTGCCATCATGAGTAACCCCAATGAGCAGTTCTTC. Protein: CAIMSNPNEQFF.

Only one count was recorded for this clone. This chain links TRBV2 with TRBJ1-2, with D maybe TRBD1 (5 bases). The length of the CDR3 is 14 residues. Germline CDR1 reads SNHLY; CDR2 reads FYNNEI. V shed 4 bases and J shed 3 bases, with 12 bases lying between them. The CDR3 nucleotides read TGTGCCAGCAGTGGCCTGGGGGGGGACTATGGCTACACCTTC. Its protein is CASSGLGGDYGYTF. The full variable domain, with the rest looked up from reference TRBV2 and TRBJ1-2, is EPEVTQTPSHQVTQMGQEVILRCVPISNHLYFYWYRQILGQKVEFLVSFYNNEISEKSEIFDDQFSVERPDGSNFTLKIRSTKLEDSAMYFCASSGLGGDYGYTFGSGTRLTVV.

The chain recombines TRBV7-6 with TRBJ1-6; D unresolved. The length of the CDR3 is 13 residues. V lost 2 bases and J 7 bases, leaving 6 bases between the germline ends. Germline V lookup: CDR1 SGHVS, CDR2 FNYEAQ. Written as DNA, the CDR3 is TGTGCCAGCAGCTTACTAAGAAATTCACCCCTCCACTTT. As protein: CASSLLRNSPLHF.

A word on this clone: Germline and junction disagree at one end, which may indicate a read error. V gene TRBV11-1 combines with J gene TRBJ2-6; 10 nucleotides align to TRBD1. The CDR3 covers 14 residues. Germline V lookup: CDR1 SGHAT, CDR2 FQDESV (reference sequence). The CDR3 loop is CASSLGQGVNVLTF. The CDR3 nucleotides are TGTGCCAGCAGCCTCGGACAGGGGGTCAACGTCCTGACTTTC. Supplemented by reference TRBV11-1 and TRBJ2-6, the full variable domain reads EAEVAQSPRYKITEKSQAVAFWCDPISGHATLYWYRQILGQGPELLVQFQDESVVDDSQLPKDRFSAERLKGVDSTLKIQPAELGDSAMYLCASSLGQGVNVLTFGAGSRLTVL.

The chain uses TRBV30 and TRBJ1-1; maybe TRBD1 (5 bases). V dropped 0 bases and J dropped 4 bases, with 15 bases sitting between them. The CDR3 runs to 15 residues. Germline lookup yields CDR1 GTSNPN and CDR2 SVGIG (reference sequence). The CDR3 nucleotides are TGTGCCTGGAGTGTACCCCCAGGGTCCTTCACTGAAGCTTTCTTT. This gives the protein CAWSVPPGSFTEAFF.

This clone was recorded only once. This chain connects TRBV9 to TRBJ2-5, with TRBD2 matching 15 bases. The CDR3 consists of 18 residues. V was clipped by 0 bases and J by 1 base; unmatched bases: 4. Germline CDR1 is SGDLS and CDR2 is YYNGEE. This CDR3 reads CASSVGWTSGGAQETQYF. The CDR3 coding sequence is TGTGCCAGCAGCGTAGGGTGGACTAGCGGGGGGGCCCAAGAGACCCAGTACTTC.

CDR3 bases: TGTGCCAGCAGTCACCAGGGGTTCAGCACTGAAGCTTTCTTT. It translates to CASSHQGFSTEAFF. The V and J genes are TRBV6-5 and TRBJ1-1; D perhaps matches TRBD1 (6 bases). The ends were cut back, 5 bases at V and 4 bases at J, with 14 bases in the middle. The CDR3 has 14 residues. Germline CDR1 MNHEY, CDR2 SVGAGI.

J is TRBJ2-7 and V is TRBV2, with D perhaps TRBD1 (6 bases). The CDR3 has 14 amino acids. V was clipped by 4 bases and J by 2 bases, with 12 bases between them. The V gene's germline CDR1 is SNHLY and CDR2 FYNNEI. The CDR3 DNA is TGTGCCAGCAGTGGGGGGCAGACCGCCTACGAGCAGTACTTC. It encodes CASSGGQTAYEQYF.

This chain joins TRBV19 and TRBJ2-5, with D possibly being TRBD2 (6 bases). Germline CDR1 is LNHDA and CDR2 is SQIVND (reference sequence). The CDR3 is made up of 14 amino acids. Trimming took 3 bases from V and 5 from J, leaving 13 bases between them. CDR3 nucleotides: TGTGCCAGTAGTATCCCAGGGAGGTTGGAGACCCAGTACTTC. Its translation is CASSIPGRLETQYF.

The chain carries TRBV30 and TRBJ1-5; D perhaps matches TRBD1 (6 bases). Germline assignment: CDR1 GTSNPN and CDR2 SVGIG (reference sequence). Trimming shortened V by 4 bases and J by 6 bases, and 13 bases separated the two germline ends. The CDR3 runs 13 residues. The CDR3 spells CAWTTGRGQPQHF. The CDR3, as DNA: TGTGCCTGGACAACAGGGAGGGGTCAGCCCCAGCATTTT.

The table lists this clone with a count of one. The chain has TRBV7-9 and TRBJ1-1, with D possibly matching TRBD1 (6 bases). This CDR3 is 16 amino acids long. Trimming shortened V by 5 bases and J by 0 bases, and 16 bases separated the two germline ends. Germline-derived CDR1 and CDR2 are SEHNR and FQNEAQ (reference sequence). Written as DNA, the CDR3 is TGTGCCAGCAGCCCCGACGGGGGGCATATGAACACTGAAGCTTTCTTT. Residues: CASSPDGGHMNTEAFF.

The chain is built from TRBV6-1 and TRBJ1-3, with D unclear. This CDR3 comprises 15 residues. CDR1 is MNHNS, CDR2 SASEGT, per germline. Between the trimmed V and J ends, which lost 2 bases and 0 bases, there was a span of 8 bases. The chain's CDR3 is CASSEQASSGNTIYF. As DNA, the CDR3 is TGTGCCAGCAGTGAACAGGCTTCCTCTGGAAACACCATATATTTT.

The chain has TRBV30 and TRBJ2-3; 10 bases are a match to TRBD2. V lost 2 bases, J lost 1 base, and 3 bases stayed unmatched. CDR1 GTSNPN and CDR2 SVGIG come from the germline V gene (reference sequence). CDR3 length: 15 residues. CDR3 nucleotides: TGTGCCTGGAGTCGGGGGACTAGCGGCACAGATACGCAGTATTTT. Translated: CAWSRGTSGTDTQYF.

The chain combines TRBV5-1 with TRBJ1-1, with D unclear. The germline V and J ends were trimmed by 4 bases and 0 bases, with 10 bases remaining between them. There are 14 residues in the CDR3. Germline V gene sequence: CDR1 SGHRS, CDR2 YFSETQ. CDR3 nucleotides: TGCGCCAGCAGCGCGGAACACTTGAACACTGAAGCTTTCTTT. As protein: CASSAEHLNTEAFF.

The chain has TRBV2 and TRBJ1-1; 8 nucleotides align to TRBD1. This CDR3 comprises 15 residues. Germline loops: CDR1 SNHLY, CDR2 FYNNEI. Unmatched junction bases numbered 14, after V lost 3 bases and J lost 11 bases. Here the CDR3 DNA reads TGTGCCAGCAGTGAGGCTTCGACAGGGGCGTTGAGGGCTTTCTTT. Encoded protein: CASSEASTGALRAFF.